A selection of T cell receptor beta chains follows, all from one sample in a study of T cell repertoires in cytomegalovirus infection. From the reads, TCRdb called clonotypes with MiXCR, one entry per CDR3 protein. The sample has 700,000 to 850,000 distinct CDR3 sequences; 30% to 35% are singletons. Their cognate antigens are unknown. This material consisted of cultured CD8+ T cells from PBMCs, taken from culture after CMV antigen stimulation. The receptor source for this set is a human donor in good health (CMV status not recorded). Some clones in this sample may be carry-over from other donors' samples. CDR3s include the opening cysteine and the closing phenylalanine or tryptophan. Fields, in order: V gene, J gene, clone size, D gene, CDR3 protein, CDR3 DNA. The D gene is left open where the match is weak. Clone size is shown for a subset of rows, as once, few, many or a class of expanded clone.

TRBV27	TRBJ2-7	many	TRBD1	CASSLSGTGTIYEQYF	TGTGCCAGCAGTTTATCTGGGACAGGGACTATCTACGAGCAGTACTTC
TRBV6-5	TRBJ1-2	.	TRBD1	CASSYSKYRGDYGYTF	TGTGCCAGCAGTTACTCGAAATACAGGGGAGACTATGGCTACACCTTC
TRBV6-2/TRBV6-3	TRBJ1-1	.	.	CASMSSMGNTEAFF	TGTGCCAGCATGTCTTCAATGGGGAACACTGAAGCTTTCTTT
TRBV12-3/TRBV12-4	TRBJ1-3	few	.	CASSFLPTVSSGNTIYF	TGTGCCAGCAGCTTCCTTCCCACAGTGAGCTCTGGAAACACCATATATTTT
TRBV7-6	TRBJ1-2	many	TRBD1	CASSLSRQGGNGYTF	TGTGCCAGCAGCTTATCGAGACAGGGGGGGAATGGCTACACCTTC
TRBV19	TRBJ2-1	few	.	CASSIDGPHNEQFF	TGTGCCAGTAGTATAGACGGACCCCACAATGAGCAGTTCTTC
TRBV7-3	TRBJ1-2	.	.	CASSSEGPGRESGYTF	TGTGCCAGCAGCTCCGAGGGTCCAGGGAGGGAAAGTGGCTACACCTTC
TRBV9	TRBJ2-3	.	TRBD2	CASSESGGYTDTQYF	TGTGCCAGCAGCGAGAGCGGGGGGTACACAGATACGCAGTATTTT
TRBV7-2	TRBJ2-5	many	.	CASSLRDQQETQYF	TGTGCCAGCAGCTTACGGGACCAACAAGAGACCCAGTACTTC
TRBV20-1	TRBJ2-1	.	.	CSARDRGTSSYNEQFF	TGCAGTGCTAGAGATCGGGGAACTAGCTCCTACAATGAGCAGTTCTTC
TRBV2	TRBJ2-1	.	TRBD2	CASSDGSGGWINEQFF	TGTGCCAGCAGTGACGGATCGGGGGGTTGGATCAATGAGCAGTTCTTC
TRBV4-1	TRBJ1-2	few	TRBD1	CASSQDLFDRDYGYTF	TGCGCCAGCAGCCAAGATCTCTTCGACAGGGACTATGGCTACACCTTC
TRBV4-1	TRBJ2-1	once	TRBD2	CASSQLVVAGGGYNEQFF	TGCGCCAGCAGCCAACTGGTAGTAGCGGGGGGTGGGTACAATGAGCAGTTCTTC